Following are 24 T cell receptor beta chains from one sample sequenced in a study of CD8 T cells in Susac syndrome. A quantity of about 0.5 to 1 ug RNA underwent reverse transcription using random hexamers. One entry per CDR3 protein, called by TCRdb with MiXCR from the immunoSEQ multiplex PCR reads. The profile shows some 450,000 distinct CDR3 sequences, approximately 85% of them singletons. Specimen: CD8+ T cells from PBMCs. The receptors originated from a human donor with multiple sclerosis.

This clonotype was recorded a few times. The chain recombines TRBV7-8 with TRBJ1-2, with D perhaps TRBD1 (6 bases). The CDR3 runs 13 residues. CDR1 is SGHVS, CDR2 FQNEAQ, per germline. Trimming removed 5 bases at V and 5 bases at J, with 12 bases between. The CDR3 loop is CASSIFGQYGYTF. As DNA, the CDR3 is TGTGCCAGCAGCATCTTCGGACAGTATGGCTACACCTTC.

The sample holds a few counts of this clonotype. The gene calls are TRBV19 and TRBJ1-2; D is unresolved. Germline-derived CDR1 and CDR2 are LNHDA and SQIVND (reference sequence). Trimming cost V 5 bases and J 6 bases, with 7 bases left between them. The CDR3 runs 11 residues. The CDR3 sequence is CASSLGHGYTF. Written as DNA, the CDR3 is TGTGCCAGTAGTCTGGGTCATGGCTACACCTTC.

This sequence joins TRBV10-2 and TRBJ2-7, with D tentatively TRBD1 or TRBD2 (5 bases each). Deletions cut 0 bases from V and 3 bases from J, with 12 bases between. This CDR3 has 15 residues. Germline values: CDR1 WSHSY, CDR2 SAAADI. CDR3 nucleotide sequence: TGCGCCAGCAGTGAGTCGGTCGGGGCTAACTACGAGCAGTACTTC. Its translation is CASSESVGANYEQYF.

This clonotype was observed a few times. The chain is built from TRBV30 and TRBJ2-7; TRBD2 might be the D (5 bases). Trimming left V 6 bases short and J 0 bases short, with 12 bases between. The CDR3 totals 13 residues. Germline loops: CDR1 GTSNPN, CDR2 SVGIG (reference sequence). For the CDR3, the DNA is TGTGCCTGCCGGGATGGGTCCTCCTACGAGCAGTACTTC. This translates into CACRDGSSYEQYF.

This clonotype was seen a single time. The rearrangement links TRBV10-1 to TRBJ2-1; 11 bases are shared with TRBD2. Germline CDR1 reads WNHNN; CDR2 reads SYGVQD (reference sequence). The V gene end was trimmed by 5 bases and the J gene end by 10 bases; junction bases not matched to a gene: 4. The CDR3 loop spans 13 amino acids. In DNA, the CDR3 is TGCGCCAGCAGTCGGACTAGCGGGCAAGAGCAGTTCTTC. It specifies CASSRTSGQEQFF.

The CDR3 loop is CASRPLGGVYEQYF. In nucleotides, the CDR3 is TGTGCCAGCAGGCCTCTTGGGGGCGTCTACGAGCAGTACTTC. This chain uses TRBV27 with TRBJ2-7; D possibly corresponds to TRBD1 (6 bases). Germline V gene data show CDR1 as MNHEY and CDR2 as SMNVEV (reference sequence). The CDR3 loop spans 14 amino acids. V gave up 6 bases and J gave up 3 bases, with 15 bases separating them.

The chain employs TRBV5-1 and TRBJ2-2; TRBD1 agrees at 7 bases. The ends lost 6 bases at V and 2 bases at J; junction bases unmatched: 4. Germline V lookup: CDR1 SGHRS, CDR2 YFSETQ. The CDR3 totals 14 residues. The chain's CDR3 is CASTGTVNTGELFF. DNA for the CDR3: TGCGCCAGCACCGGGACAGTTAACACCGGGGAGCTGTTTTTT.

The gene calls are TRBV4-1 and TRBJ2-1; 11 bases match TRBD2. V gave up 10 bases and J gave up 6 bases; unmatched junction bases: 5. Germline V gene sequence: CDR1 MGHRA, CDR2 YSYEKL. The CDR3 sequence is 13 residues long. The CDR3 sequence is CATGTSGLNEQFF. In nucleotides, the CDR3 is TGCGCCACCGGGACTAGCGGACTCAATGAGCAGTTCTTC.

The genes are TRBV24-1 and TRBJ2-5; unclear D gene. Trimming removed 1 base from V and 5 bases from J, with 16 bases in between. The CDR3 runs 16 residues. The V gene's germline CDR1 is KGHDR and CDR2 SFDVKD. The CDR3 here is CATSDLWQSPWETQYF. CDR3 DNA: TGTGCCACCAGTGATTTATGGCAGTCGCCGTGGGAGACCCAGTACTTC.

This clonotype was seen once. This rearrangement joins TRBV5-1 to TRBJ2-3; D uncertain. V was trimmed by 0 bases and J by 0 bases, leaving 8 bases between them. There are 15 residues in the CDR3. Per the germline V gene, CDR1 is SGHRS and CDR2 is YFSETQ. The CDR3 loop is CASSLVDGSTDTQYF. CDR3 bases: TGCGCCAGCAGCTTGGTAGATGGTAGCACAGATACGCAGTATTTT.

The J gene is TRBJ2-7, the V gene TRBV11-2; TRBD1 matches 9 bases. The germline V gene encodes CDR1 SGHAT and CDR2 FQNNGV. The CDR3 sequence is 14 residues long. The ends lost 3 bases at V and 7 bases at J; junction bases unmatched: 7. As DNA, the CDR3 is TGTGCCAGCAGCTTGGGACAGGGTGTCCTGGAGCAGTACTTC. This encodes CASSLGQGVLEQYF.

The chain joins TRBV20-1 to TRBJ2-3; 9 bases align to TRBD2. CDR1 is DFQATT and CDR2 is SNEGSKA in the germline V gene (reference sequence). The CDR3 is 14 amino acids. The V gene end was trimmed by 3 bases and the J gene end by 0 bases; junction bases not matched to a gene: 1. The CDR3 here is CSARREGSTDTQYF. The CDR3 DNA sequence: TGCAGTGCTAGGCGGGAGGGAAGCACAGATACGCAGTATTTT.

The genes are TRBV4-1 and TRBJ1-5; no definite D call. Germline CDR1 reads MGHRA; CDR2 reads YSYEKL. This CDR3 is built from 13 residues. V dropped 5 bases and J dropped 3 bases, with 8 bases sitting between them. The DNA for the CDR3 is TGCGCCAGCAGCATCTACCACAATCAGCCCCAGCATTTT. Residues: CASSIYHNQPQHF.

This chain joins TRBV7-9 and TRBJ2-1, with D perhaps matching TRBD2 (5 bases). CDR1 and CDR2 from the germline V gene are SEHNR and FQNEAQ (reference sequence). CDR3 length equals 13 residues. V lost 4 bases, J lost 5 bases, and 9 bases lay in between. The CDR3 DNA reads as TGTGCCAGCAGCTATAGCGAAAACAATGAGCAGTTCTTC. This encodes CASSYSENNEQFF. Full variable domain (rest looked up from reference TRBV7-9 and TRBJ2-1): DTGVSQNPRHKITKRGQNVTFRCDPISEHNRLYWYRQTLGQGPEFLTYFQNEAQLEKSRLLSDRFSAERPKGSFSTLEIQRTEQGDSAMYLCASSYSENNEQFFGPGTRLTVL.

The CDR3 DNA reads TGTGCCAGCAGTAACGGACTAGCGGGAGGGCCGTCCTACGAGCAGTACTTC. Amino acid sequence: CASSNGLAGGPSYEQYF. This chain joins TRBV6-5 and TRBJ2-7, with 15 bases that match TRBD2. CDR1 MNHEY and CDR2 SVGAGI come from the germline V gene. CDR3 length: 17 amino acids. Trimming at V came to 5 bases and at J to 1 base, leaving 6 bases not matched to a gene.

The rearrangement joins TRBV19 to TRBJ1-1; 10 nucleotides align to TRBD1. The V gene end was trimmed by 3 bases and the J gene end by 0 bases; junction bases not matched to a gene: 1. Germline CDR1 and CDR2: LNHDA and SQIVND (reference sequence). CDR3 length: 15 residues. CDR3: CASSMGQGLNTEAFF. CDR3 nucleotide sequence: TGTGCCAGTAGTATGGGACAGGGGCTGAACACTGAAGCTTTCTTT.

The gene calls are TRBV7-9 and TRBJ2-7; perhaps TRBD1 as D (6 bases). The germline CDR1 and CDR2 sequences are SEHNR and FQNEAQ (reference sequence). Trimming took 1 base from V and 2 from J, leaving 15 bases between them. There are 16 residues in the CDR3. The CDR3 sequence: CASSLVGQGPTYEQYF. CDR3 in DNA: TGTGCCAGCAGCTTAGTAGGTCAGGGGCCGACCTACGAGCAGTACTTC.

V usage is TRBV2 and J usage is TRBJ1-1; D ambiguous. Trimming left V 11 bases short and J 1 base short, with 17 bases between. CDR1 and CDR2 from the germline V gene are SNHLY and FYNNEI. This CDR3 has 14 amino acids. CDR3 region: CAGQDPEGNTEAFF. In DNA form, the CDR3 reads TGTGCCGGCCAGGACCCGGAGGGGAACACTGAAGCTTTCTTT. Filled out from reference TRBV2 and TRBJ1-1, the complete variable domain reads EPEVTQTPSHQVTQMGQEVILRCVPISNHLYFYWYRQILGQKVEFLVSFYNNEISEKSEIFDDQFSVERPDGSNFTLKIRSTKLEDSAMYFCAGQDPEGNTEAFFGQGTRLTVV.

The chain carries TRBV6-1 and TRBJ2-4; possible D gene TRBD2, 6 bases. CDR1 is MNHNS and CDR2 is SASEGT in the germline V gene. The CDR3 loop spans 15 amino acids. The V and J ends lost 2 bases and 8 bases respectively, with 16 bases between them. CDR3 loop: CASSERRGGEYIQYF. CDR3 DNA: TGTGCCAGCAGTGAAAGGAGGGGAGGAGAGTACATTCAGTACTTC.

This rearrangement joins TRBV15 to TRBJ1-2; D gene uncertain. Trimming took 5 bases from V and 4 from J, leaving 17 bases between them. Germline V lookup: CDR1 LNHNV, CDR2 YYDKDF (reference sequence). This CDR3 is 15 amino acids long. The CDR3 DNA reads as TGTGCCACCAGCCAAGCCATACTAACAATCTATGGCTACACCTTC. This gives the protein CATSQAILTIYGYTF.

The chain uses TRBV7-2 and TRBJ2-3; 8 positions agree with TRBD1. With V trimmed by 1 base and J by 3 bases, 9 bases remained unmatched. CDR1 and CDR2 from the germline V gene are SGHTA and FQGNSA. This CDR3 region has 17 residues. CDR3 nucleotide sequence: TGTGCCAGCAGCTTAGTCGGTCGGGACAGGTCTACAGATACGCAGTATTTT. Protein product: CASSLVGRDRSTDTQYF.

This chain joins TRBV5-1 and TRBJ2-2; the D gene is possibly TRBD1 (5 bases). CDR1 is SGHRS, CDR2 YFSETQ, per germline. V lost 6 bases to trimming and J lost 6 bases, with 15 bases between them. CDR3 length equals 14 residues. CDR3 in DNA: TGCGCCAGCAACCCCGGATTGGGGCCCGGGGAGCTGTTTTTT. Amino acid sequence: CASNPGLGPGELFF. The whole variable domain, remainder taken from reference TRBV5-1 and TRBJ2-2, is KAGVTQTPRYLIKTRGQQVTLSCSPISGHRSVSWYQQTPGQGLQFLFEYFSETQRNKGNFPGRFSGRQFSNSRSEMNVSTLELGDSALYLCASNPGLGPGELFFGEGSRLTVL.

J is TRBJ2-7 and V is TRBV14, with D possibly matching TRBD2 (6 bases). Germline assignment: CDR1 SGHDN and CDR2 FVKESK. Trimming removed 3 bases at V and 4 bases at J, with 13 bases between. This CDR3 has 14 amino acids. CDR3 bases: TGTGCCAGCAGCCACCTAGAGGAGGGGTACGAGCAGTACTTC. It encodes CASSHLEEGYEQYF.

The chain joins TRBV6-1 to TRBJ1-1; D unclear. The V and J ends lost 9 bases and 4 bases respectively, with 15 bases between them. The CDR3 sequence is 13 residues long. The germline V gene has CDR1 MNHNS and CDR2 SASEGT. The CDR3 protein is CASSIITSTEAFF. The CDR3 coding sequence is TGTGCCAGTTCTATCATTACGAGCACTGAAGCTTTCTTT.